The entry that follows covers one T cell receptor (beta chain) sequence. What it binds is not known. The data stem from a study of OX40 agonist ivuxolimab in advanced cancers. Study context: Patients were dosed intravenously with ivuxolimab at 0.01 to 10 mg/kg every 2 weeks.

The method was immunoSEQ multiplex PCR; TCRdb's version includes in-frame clones alone and lacks a portion of them. The sample lists nearly 45,000 clones; about 80% were seen once. The study, taken as a whole, reports: Among the least clonally expanded were partial responders at 0.1-3.0 mg/kg.

This TCR was sampled from an adult with an advanced solid tumor such as melanoma, head and neck, liver or kidney cancer. The source was CD4+ or CD8+ T cells sorted from blood, collected in a trial of the OX40 agonist ivuxolimab.

The CDR3 bases are TGTGCCAGCAGCCTAGGGCCAGCAGATACGCAGTATTTT. This codes for CASSLGPADTQYF. The rearrangement uses TRBV7-3 and TRBJ2-3; D is undetermined. Trimming left V 5 bases short and J 4 bases short, with 10 bases between. This CDR3 comprises 13 residues. CDR1 is SGHTA and CDR2 is FQGTGA in the germline V gene.